This is a list of T cell receptor beta chains from one sample in a study of shared clonotypes between healthy human individuals. Sequencing used immunoSEQ multiplex PCR; TCRdb keeps in-frame clones, though not all of them. The sample holds about 2 million clones; 95% are singletons and the top ten take under 0.15%. Sequencing used naive CD4+ T cells sorted from blood. These receptors all stem from a man aged 18 to 29 in good health. CDR3s include the opening cysteine and the closing phenylalanine or tryptophan. The D gene is left open where the match is weak. Some rows mark clone size as missing; the rest say once, few, many or name a class of expanded clone.

j_gene: TRBJ2-1; d_gene: .; v_gene: TRBV10-1; abundance: once; CDR3nt: TGCGCCAGCAGTGATGGTCAGGGTGCGGGAAATGAGCAGTTCTTC; CDR3aa: CASSDGQGAGNEQFF
j_gene: TRBJ2-3; d_gene: TRBD1; v_gene: TRBV5-1; abundance: few; CDR3nt: TGCGCCAGCAGCTATACGGGACAGAGCACAGATACGCAGTATTTT; CDR3aa: CASSYTGQSTDTQYF
j_gene: TRBJ2-1; d_gene: TRBD1; v_gene: TRBV7-9; abundance: once; CDR3nt: TGTGCCAGCAGCTCGGGACAGTTCGACTACAATGAGCAGTTCTTC; CDR3aa: CASSSGQFDYNEQFF
j_gene: TRBJ2-7; d_gene: .; v_gene: TRBV7-8; abundance: .; CDR3nt: TGCGCCAGCAGCCAGTCGGAGGGACAGACTAAGTACGAGCAGTACTTC; CDR3aa: CASSQSEGQTKYEQYF
j_gene: TRBJ2-1; d_gene: .; v_gene: TRBV5-1; abundance: once; CDR3nt: TGCGCCAGCAGCTTGGACACCAATGAGCAGTTCTTC; CDR3aa: CASSLDTNEQFF
j_gene: TRBJ2-5; d_gene: TRBD1; v_gene: TRBV2; abundance: .; CDR3nt: TGTGCCAGCAGCCTAGGACAGGGCGGCGAGACCCAGTACTTC; CDR3aa: CASSLGQGGETQYF
j_gene: TRBJ2-7; d_gene: .; v_gene: TRBV19; abundance: .; CDR3nt: TGTGCCAGTAGTACCGGGGCCTCCTACGAGCAGTACTTC; CDR3aa: CASSTGASYEQYF
j_gene: TRBJ1-2; d_gene: TRBD1; v_gene: TRBV6-5; abundance: .; CDR3nt: TGTGCCAGCAGTTCCCGACAGGGTACATATGGCTACACCTTC; CDR3aa: CASSSRQGTYGYTF
j_gene: TRBJ2-1; d_gene: .; v_gene: TRBV18; abundance: .; CDR3nt: TGTGCCAGCTCCCCCGACTTGGACAATGAGCAGTTCTTC; CDR3aa: CASSPDLDNEQFF
j_gene: TRBJ2-7; d_gene: TRBD1; v_gene: TRBV19; abundance: .; CDR3nt: TGTGCCAGTAGACAGGGGGCAGGTGACTCCTACGAGCAGTACTTC; CDR3aa: CASRQGAGDSYEQYF
j_gene: TRBJ1-6; d_gene: .; v_gene: TRBV30; abundance: once; CDR3nt: TGTGCCTGGAGTGTACAGGGACGGGATTCACCCCTCCACTTT; CDR3aa: CAWSVQGRDSPLHF
j_gene: TRBJ2-5; d_gene: .; v_gene: TRBV11-2; abundance: .; CDR3nt: TGTGCCAGCAGTACGATCCCAGGGGAGACCCAGTACTTC; CDR3aa: CASSTIPGETQYF
j_gene: TRBJ2-3; d_gene: TRBD2; v_gene: TRBV13; abundance: .; CDR3nt: TGTGCCAGCAGCACAGGACTAGCGGGAGCGGCTGGCACAGATACGCAGTATTTT; CDR3aa: CASSTGLAGAAGTDTQYF
j_gene: TRBJ2-5; d_gene: .; v_gene: TRBV18; abundance: .; CDR3nt: TGTGCCAGCTCAACCCGCCTGGGTGGGGTAGAGACCCAGTACTTC; CDR3aa: CASSTRLGGVETQYF
j_gene: TRBJ2-7; d_gene: .; v_gene: TRBV20-1; abundance: .; CDR3nt: TGCAGTGCTACGATCGCCCACGAGCAGTACTTC; CDR3aa: CSATIAHEQYF
j_gene: TRBJ1-5; d_gene: .; v_gene: TRBV7-2; abundance: .; CDR3nt: TGTGCCAGCAGCTTAAGGTTGGGGGGCAATCAGCCCCAGCATTTT; CDR3aa: CASSLRLGGNQPQHF
j_gene: TRBJ2-7; d_gene: .; v_gene: TRBV28; abundance: .; CDR3nt: TGTGCCAGCAGTTTATCCAGATATTACGAGCAGTACTTC; CDR3aa: CASSLSRYYEQYF
j_gene: TRBJ1-2; d_gene: .; v_gene: TRBV27; abundance: .; CDR3nt: TGTGCCAGCAGTTTAGGAATGCCAGCCTTTAAGGGTGGCTACACCTTC; CDR3aa: CASSLGMPAFKGGYTF
j_gene: TRBJ2-2; d_gene: .; v_gene: TRBV4-3; abundance: .; CDR3nt: TGCGCCAGCAGCCAAGATTTGGGGGGTGGGAACACCGGGGAGCTGTTTTTT; CDR3aa: CASSQDLGGGNTGELFF
j_gene: TRBJ1-6; d_gene: .; v_gene: TRBV2; abundance: .; CDR3nt: TGTGCCAGCAGTGATCAGGGCTATAATTCACCCCTCCACTTT; CDR3aa: CASSDQGYNSPLHF
j_gene: TRBJ2-1; d_gene: .; v_gene: TRBV6-5; abundance: .; CDR3nt: TGTGCCAGCAGTCCGGACTCCCGGCGGGGCAATGAGCAGTTCTTC; CDR3aa: CASSPDSRRGNEQFF
j_gene: TRBJ1-1; d_gene: .; v_gene: TRBV30; abundance: .; CDR3nt: TGTGCCTGGAATCCCGAGCGGAGGACTGAAGCTTTCTTT; CDR3aa: CAWNPERRTEAFF
j_gene: TRBJ2-1; d_gene: TRBD2; v_gene: TRBV10-2; abundance: .; CDR3nt: TGCGCCAGCAGTGAGTCGGGGAGACTAGCGGGAGGTTCGAGTCTGGATGAGCAGTTCTTC; CDR3aa: CASSESGRLAGGSSLDEQFF
j_gene: TRBJ2-7; d_gene: TRBD1; v_gene: TRBV2; abundance: .; CDR3nt: TGTGCCAGCAGCGTAGACACCGGGACAGGGAGGCTTTACGAGCAGTACTTC; CDR3aa: CASSVDTGTGRLYEQYF
j_gene: TRBJ2-3; d_gene: TRBD2; v_gene: TRBV10-3; abundance: .; CDR3nt: TGTGCCATCAGGAAAGCGGGGGCGGCTAGCACAGATACGCAGTATTTT; CDR3aa: CAIRKAGAASTDTQYF
j_gene: TRBJ2-2; d_gene: .; v_gene: TRBV19; abundance: .; CDR3nt: TGTGCCAGTAGTATCTTCGGGACAACGAACACCGGGGAGCTGTTTTTT; CDR3aa: CASSIFGTTNTGELFF
j_gene: TRBJ2-7; d_gene: TRBD2; v_gene: TRBV11-2; abundance: .; CDR3nt: TGTGCCAGCAGCTTAGACTTCACCGGGACTAGCGACTTC; CDR3aa: CASSLDFTGTSDF
j_gene: TRBJ1-4; d_gene: .; v_gene: TRBV6-1; abundance: .; CDR3nt: TGTGCCAGCAGTGAAGTAGGGGGAGGTAATGAAAAACTGTTTTTT; CDR3aa: CASSEVGGGNEKLFF
j_gene: TRBJ1-4; d_gene: TRBD1; v_gene: TRBV9; abundance: .; CDR3nt: TGTGCCAGCAGCCTGGACAGGGGGCGAGGTAATGAAAAACTGTTTTTT; CDR3aa: CASSLDRGRGNEKLFF
j_gene: TRBJ1-4; d_gene: .; v_gene: TRBV30; abundance: .; CDR3nt: TGTGCCTGGGGGGATGAAAAACTGTTTTTT; CDR3aa: CAWGDEKLFF
j_gene: TRBJ1-1; d_gene: .; v_gene: TRBV19; abundance: .; CDR3nt: TGTGCCAGTAGCGACCGGTCTGAAGCTTTCTTT; CDR3aa: CASSDRSEAFF
j_gene: TRBJ2-1; d_gene: .; v_gene: TRBV14; abundance: .; CDR3nt: TGTGCCAGCAGCCCCGTGGGGTCCTACAATGAGCAGTTCTTC; CDR3aa: CASSPVGSYNEQFF
j_gene: TRBJ1-4; d_gene: .; v_gene: TRBV21-1; abundance: .; CDR3nt: TGTGCCAGCAGCAAACCGCTAACTAATGAAAAACTGTTTTTT; CDR3aa: CASSKPLTNEKLFF